The present TCR beta chain was sequenced within a study of post-analysis software for immune sequencing data. Study details: Multiple sclerosis in the patients followed relapsing-remitting, secondary progressive and progressive-relapsing courses.

Findings and caveats of the study: Strong co-clustering by F measure linked samples that shared a preparation batch. There were roughly five TRBV segments more frequent in patients than controls, and TRBV5-6, TRBV5-1 and TRBV20-1 were among them. Controls' normalized Chao1 diversity significantly exceeded that of multiple sclerosis patients.

Sequencing libraries made from TCR beta cDNA carried unique molecular identifiers. It was from about 0.94 to 9.7 million T cells that some 500,000 cDNA molecules came. TCRdb recomputed calls from the PCR reads with MiXCR, one row per CDR3 protein. The table includes over 150,000 distinct CDR3 sequences, around 28% detected once. From germline, CDR1 is SQVTM and CDR2 ANQGSEA. This CDR3 comprises 13 residues. A word on this clonotype: As yet, its antigen is unknown. A much larger clone is a single base away; this may be a read error.

This chain joins TRBV29-1 and TRBJ2-3; 7 bases match TRBD1. Material: blood. The sequence was obtained from a girl aged 5-17 years with multiple sclerosis. CDR3 loop: CSVDDSGTDAQYF. Here the CDR3 DNA reads TGCAGCGTTGATGACTCGGGGACAGATGCGCAGTATTTT.